Listed here is a single T cell receptor beta chain. This CDR3 region has 15 residues. V lost 5 bases, J lost 3 bases, and 4 bases stayed unmatched. Germline V gene lookup returns CDR1 SNHLY and CDR2 FYNNEI. This table comes from immunoSEQ multiplex PCR, and its TCRdb copy is limited to in-frame clones, with some not included. The sample contains over 70,000 clones, around 93% of which appear only once. The sample comes from a study of blood T cell repertoires in COVID-19. Whole-study context: Sample material is recorded as cDNA or gDNA derived from T cells, B-cell-depleted T cells, or PBMCs.

This rearrangement joins TRBV2 to TRBJ2-2; 9 bases align to TRBD1. What was sequenced was peripheral blood. This clonotype was obtained from a human donor with active COVID-19. The donor label of this sample is uncertain. The CDR3 protein is CASSYRTGDTGELFF. The CDR3 nucleotides read TGTGCCAGCAGTTATAGGACAGGGGACACCGGGGAGCTGTTTTTT. The full variable domain, rest sourced from reference TRBV2 and TRBJ2-2, is EPEVTQTPSHQVTQMGQEVILRCVPISNHLYFYWYRQILGQKVEFLVSFYNNEISEKSEIFDDQFSVERPDGSNFTLKIRSTKLEDSAMYFCASSYRTGDTGELFFGEGSRLTVL.